Below are 10 T cell receptor beta chains sequenced from a single sample in a study of blood T cell repertoires in COVID-19. Only in-frame clones appear in the TCRdb table, and some are missing; sequencing was by immunoSEQ multiplex PCR. The sample comprises approximately 100,000 clones, around 86% of which are singletons, and more than 25% rests with the top ten. The source material was peripheral blood. The receptors here all came from a human donor in a cohort sampled during active COVID-19.

This chain joins TRBV6-6 and TRBJ1-6; 9 bases agree with TRBD1. J gave up 9 bases and V 5 bases, and 8 bases lay outside the gene matches. The CDR3 consists of 15 residues. CDR1 is MNHNY and CDR2 is SVGAGI in the germline V gene (reference sequence). CDR3 nucleotide sequence: TGTGCCAGCAGTGGACCGGGACAGGGAACTTCACCCCTCCACTTT. It is translated as CASSGPGQGTSPLHF.

This chain connects TRBV6-5 to TRBJ2-7; tentatively, D is TRBD1 (6 bases). Germline lookup yields CDR1 MNHEY and CDR2 SVGAGI. The CDR3 is 13 residues long. V shed 8 bases and J shed 0 bases, with 11 bases lying between them. In DNA form, the CDR3 reads TGTGCCAGCTCTACAGGGAACTCCTACGAGCAGTACTTC. It codes for CASSTGNSYEQYF.

The CDR3 DNA follows: TGTGCCAGCAGCTTAGGAACAGGGGTCCAAGAGACCCAGTACTTC. Protein sequence: CASSLGTGVQETQYF. The chain carries TRBV7-2 and TRBJ2-5, with 7 bases identical to TRBD1. The germline CDR1 and CDR2 sequences are SGHTA and FQGNSA. CDR3 length equals 15 residues. J lost 1 base, V lost 1 base, and 3 bases had no gene match. Full variable domain (missing parts from reference TRBV7-2 and TRBJ2-5): GAGVSQSPSNKVTEKGKDVELRCDPISGHTALYWYRQSLGQGLEFLIYFQGNSAPDKSGLPSDRFSAERTGGSVSTLTIQRTQQEDSAVYLCASSLGTGVQETQYFGPGTRLLVL.

The chain recombines TRBV14 with TRBJ1-2, with 7 bases identical to TRBD1. This CDR3 contains 15 residues. V shed 0 bases and J 8 bases; nucleotides not matched to a gene: 9. The V gene's germline CDR1 is SGHDN and CDR2 FVKESK. The CDR3 region is CASSQDLEQGRGYTF. CDR3 in DNA: TGTGCCAGCAGCCAAGATCTTGAACAGGGGCGAGGCTACACCTTC. Full variable domain (remainder filled in from reference TRBV14 and TRBJ1-2): EAGVTQFPSHSVIEKGQTVTLRCDPISGHDNLYWYRRVMGKEIKFLLHFVKESKQDESGMPNNRFLAERTGGTYSTLKVQPAELEDSGVYFCASSQDLEQGRGYTFGSGTRLTVV.

The V gene is TRBV15, the J gene TRBJ2-3; possibly TRBD1 for D (7 bases). The CDR3 covers 17 residues. Germline CDR1 reads LNHNV; CDR2 reads YYDKDF (reference sequence). V lost 1 base, J lost 5 bases, and 19 bases lay in between. The CDR3 protein is CATSRGTQGVGGDTQYF. CDR3 in DNA: TGTGCCACCAGCAGAGGAACCCAGGGGGTGGGAGGAGATACGCAGTATTTT. The full variable domain, with the rest looked up from reference TRBV15 and TRBJ2-3, is DAMVIQNPRYQVTQFGKPVTLSCSQTLNHNVMYWYQQKSSQAPKLLFHYYDKDFNNEADTPDNFQSRRPNTSFCFLDIRSPGLGDTAMYLCATSRGTQGVGGDTQYFGPGTRLTVL.

The chain joins TRBV6-5 to TRBJ2-7; TRBD1 aligns across 7 bases. The length of the CDR3 is 14 residues. Germline-derived CDR1 and CDR2 are MNHEY and SVGAGI. The trim removed 5 bases at V and 7 bases at J, leaving 11 bases unmatched. The CDR3 DNA reads TGTGCCAGCAGTAACCGGGACAGAGACGGGGAGCAGTACTTC. Its translation: CASSNRDRDGEQYF.

V and J are TRBV6-1 and TRBJ1-2, with 7 bases fitting TRBD1. Germline V gene lookup returns CDR1 MNHNS and CDR2 SASEGT. The CDR3 length is 13 residues. Trimming at V came to 3 bases and at J to 7 bases, leaving 5 bases not matched to a gene. This CDR3 is CASSDNEGAGYTF. The CDR3 bases are TGTGCCAGCAGTGACAACGAGGGGGCTGGCTACACCTTC.

The V and J genes are TRBV14 and TRBJ1-2; no clear D gene. CDR3 length equals 13 residues. Trimming took off 4 bases at V and 3 bases at J, with 9 bases between the two ends. Germline assignment: CDR1 SGHDN and CDR2 FVKESK. In nucleotides, the CDR3 is TGTGCCAGCAGCCTTGACGGAGACTATGGCTACACCTTC. Amino acid sequence: CASSLDGDYGYTF.

The chain recombines TRBV5-6 with TRBJ2-3; possible D gene TRBD2, 5 bases. This CDR3 comprises 17 residues. CDR1 and CDR2 from the germline V gene are SGHDT and YYEEEE. The V gene lost 0 bases and the J gene lost 5 bases, with 19 bases spanning the gap. The CDR3 spells CASSLGLDGLAQDTQYF. Here the CDR3 DNA reads TGTGCCAGCAGCTTGGGACTGGATGGACTCGCACAAGATACGCAGTATTTT.

J is TRBJ1-4 and V is TRBV5-1; perhaps TRBD1 as D (5 bases). This CDR3 has 15 residues. Germline V gene lookup returns CDR1 SGHRS and CDR2 YFSETQ. Trimming shortened V by 1 base and J by 0 bases, and 7 bases separated the two germline ends. The CDR3 nucleotides read TGCGCCAGCAGCTTGACAGGAGCAACTAATGAAAAACTGTTTTTT. The encoded protein is CASSLTGATNEKLFF.